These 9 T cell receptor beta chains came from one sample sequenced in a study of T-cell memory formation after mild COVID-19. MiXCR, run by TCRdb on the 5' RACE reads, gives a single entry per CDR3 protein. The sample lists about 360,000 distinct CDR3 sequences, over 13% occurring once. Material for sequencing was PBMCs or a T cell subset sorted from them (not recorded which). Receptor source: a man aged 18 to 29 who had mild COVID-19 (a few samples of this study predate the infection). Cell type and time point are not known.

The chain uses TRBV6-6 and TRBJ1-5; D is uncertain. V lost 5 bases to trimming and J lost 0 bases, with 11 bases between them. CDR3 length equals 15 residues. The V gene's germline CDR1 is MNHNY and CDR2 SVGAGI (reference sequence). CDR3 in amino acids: CASSTTGYSNQPQHF. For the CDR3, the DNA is TGTGCCAGCAGTACCACGGGCTATAGCAATCAGCCCCAGCATTTT.

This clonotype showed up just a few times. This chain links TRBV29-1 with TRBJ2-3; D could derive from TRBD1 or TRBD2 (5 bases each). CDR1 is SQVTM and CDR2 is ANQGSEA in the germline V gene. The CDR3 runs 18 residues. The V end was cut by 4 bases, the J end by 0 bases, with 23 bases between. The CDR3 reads CSVARGGLSSTSTDTQYF. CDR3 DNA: TGCAGCGTTGCTCGGGGCGGTTTATCCTCAACTAGCACAGATACGCAGTATTTT.

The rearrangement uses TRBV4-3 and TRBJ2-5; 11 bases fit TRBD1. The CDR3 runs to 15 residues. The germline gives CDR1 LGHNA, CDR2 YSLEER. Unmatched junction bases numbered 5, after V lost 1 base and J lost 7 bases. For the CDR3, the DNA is TGCGCCAGCAGCCAAGGTTGGACAGGGGGCCGGACCCAGTACTTC. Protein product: CASSQGWTGGRTQYF.

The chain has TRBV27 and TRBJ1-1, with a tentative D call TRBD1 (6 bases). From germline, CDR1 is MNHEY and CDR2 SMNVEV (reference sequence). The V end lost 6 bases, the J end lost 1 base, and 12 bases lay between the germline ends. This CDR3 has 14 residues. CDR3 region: CASSRHRENTEAFF. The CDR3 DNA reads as TGTGCCAGCAGCCGCCACAGGGAGAACACTGAAGCTTTCTTT.

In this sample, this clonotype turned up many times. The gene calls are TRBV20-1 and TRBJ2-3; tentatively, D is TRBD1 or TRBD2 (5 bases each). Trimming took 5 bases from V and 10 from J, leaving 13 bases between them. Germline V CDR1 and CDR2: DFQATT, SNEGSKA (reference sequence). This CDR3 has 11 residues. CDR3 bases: TGCAGTGCTCATCCGGGGCTCGCGCAGTATTTT. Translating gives CSAHPGLAQYF.

CDR3 nucleotide sequence: TGTGCCAGCAGTTTACCCGGGACAGGGGTTACCGGGGAGCTGTTTTTT. Protein sequence: CASSLPGTGVTGELFF. V is TRBV28 and J is TRBJ2-2, with 10 bases fitting TRBD1. This CDR3 region has 16 residues. The V segment lost 2 bases and the J segment 5 bases; nucleotides outside the gene matches: 5. Per germline, CDR1 MDHEN and CDR2 SYDVKM.

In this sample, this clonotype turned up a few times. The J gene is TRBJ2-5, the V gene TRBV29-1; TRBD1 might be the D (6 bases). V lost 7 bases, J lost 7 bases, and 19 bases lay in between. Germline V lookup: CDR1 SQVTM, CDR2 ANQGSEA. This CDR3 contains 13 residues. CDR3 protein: CSAIEPGEWTQYF. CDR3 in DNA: TGCAGCGCCATCGAGCCAGGGGAATGGACCCAGTACTTC.

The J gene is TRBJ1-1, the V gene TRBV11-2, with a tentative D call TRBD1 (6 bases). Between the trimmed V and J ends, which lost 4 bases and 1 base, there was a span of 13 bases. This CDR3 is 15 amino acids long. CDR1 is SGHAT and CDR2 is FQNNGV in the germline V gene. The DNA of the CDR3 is TGTGCCAGCAGCTATGAGGGGGGGGCGAACACTGAAGCTTTCTTT. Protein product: CASSYEGGANTEAFF.

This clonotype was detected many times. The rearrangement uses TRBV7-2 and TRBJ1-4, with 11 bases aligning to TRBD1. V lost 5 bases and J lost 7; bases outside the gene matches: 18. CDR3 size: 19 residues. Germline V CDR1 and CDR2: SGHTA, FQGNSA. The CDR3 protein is CASSLLYGTGGALGEKLFF. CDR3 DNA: TGTGCCAGCAGCCTACTATATGGGACAGGGGGGGCATTGGGTGAAAAACTGTTTTTT.